This T cell receptor beta chain was sequenced for a study of cytomegalovirus exposure and HLA in healthy donors. Study results and caveats: Some V segments, TRBV6-2 and TRBV6-3 among them, were indistinguishable and were therefore excluded. Cytomegalovirus status was reportedly diagnosed by the classifier with high specificity and sensitivity. 16,951 TCR beta sequences were associated with HLA alleles at 0.05 false discovery rate in a later analysis.

CDR1 and CDR2 (germline): MNHEY, SMNVEV (reference sequence). Trimming took off 6 bases at V and 4 bases at J, with 10 bases between the two ends. CDR3 length: 13 residues. A single count supports this clone. What it binds is not known. The study ran its PCR with 60 Vbeta and 13 Jbeta primers. Repertoires were generated with immunoSEQ multiplex PCR, while TCRdb's copy carries only in-frame clones and drops some. This sample has 130,000 or so clones; 82% occur once, and the top ten carry more than 2.5%. The chain is built from TRBV27 and TRBJ1-5; D call uncertain. Sequences were obtained from PBMCs. The origin of this receptor is a man aged 18 to 30 in good health and CMV-seropositive. For the CDR3, the DNA is TGTGCCAGCAGAGCCATAATTAATCAGCCCCAGCATTTT. It encodes CASRAIINQPQHF.